The clone carrying this T cell receptor (beta chain) was detected only a few times. Its antigen is still unknown. 60 Vbeta and 13 Jbeta primers were used in PCR. Assay: immunoSEQ multiplex PCR; the TCRdb copy retains only in-frame clones and omits some. Counted here are tens of thousands of clones, about 78% occurring once; the ten biggest clones make up 3% to 3.5%. This sample was taken from a study of cytomegalovirus exposure and HLA in healthy donors. Regarding the study as a whole: Most TCR sequences were rare, but some public TCRs occurred in many donors. Association of 16,951 TCR beta sequences with HLA alleles was found at 0.05 false discovery rate in a later analysis.

The germline V gene encodes CDR1 LNHDA and CDR2 SQIVND (reference sequence). Trimming shortened V by 9 bases and J by 0 bases, and 14 bases separated the two germline ends. The CDR3 spans 14 residues. Source material: PBMCs. This receptor was obtained from a woman in her forties in good health and CMV-seronegative. This sequence joins TRBV19 and TRBJ1-1; no firm D call. This chain's CDR3 is CASRREAMNTEAFF. The CDR3 nucleotides read TGTGCCAGCAGACGGGAGGCCATGAACACTGAAGCTTTCTTT.